These 29 T cell receptor beta chains came from one sample sequenced in a study of cytomegalovirus exposure and HLA in healthy donors. The PCR ran on 60 Vbeta and 13 Jbeta primers. Profiled with immunoSEQ multiplex PCR; TCRdb holds only in-frame clones, not every one. Of 110,000 or so clones in the sample, roughly 80% are singletons; the top ten hold less than 5.5%. The material sequenced was PBMCs. Receptors were obtained from a man between 45 and 60 years old in good health and CMV-seropositive.

The genes are TRBV5-4 and TRBJ2-1, with D perhaps matching TRBD2 (6 bases). The CDR3 loop spans 15 amino acids. The ends were cut back, 1 base at V and 4 bases at J, with 12 bases in the middle. CDR1 is SGHNT, CDR2 YYREEE, per germline (reference sequence). The CDR3 bases are TGTGCCAGCAGCTTGCCTCTAGCGAGTTACAATGAGCAGTTCTTC. Its translation is CASSLPLASYNEQFF.

J is TRBJ1-4 and V is TRBV2; D unresolved. V dropped 1 base and J dropped 4 bases, with 7 bases sitting between them. The germline V gene has CDR1 SNHLY and CDR2 FYNNEI. The CDR3 covers 14 residues. The CDR3 sequence is CASSEGGRNEKLFF. CDR3 DNA sequence: TGTGCCAGCAGTGAAGGCGGGCGTAATGAAAAACTGTTTTTT.

The V gene is TRBV29-1, the J gene TRBJ2-7; the match to TRBD2 covers 7 bases. Germline CDR1 reads SQVTM; CDR2 reads ANQGSEA. V shed 2 bases and J 7 bases; nucleotides not matched to a gene: 8. This CDR3 comprises 13 residues. The CDR3 loop is CSVEQGGVGEQYF. CDR3 nucleotides: TGCAGCGTTGAACAGGGAGGGGTGGGGGAGCAGTACTTC.

The chain employs TRBV30 and TRBJ2-2; unclear D gene. The CDR3 extends over 12 amino acids. The germline CDR1 and CDR2 sequences are GTSNPN and SVGIG (reference sequence). The V gene lost 4 bases and the J gene lost 4 bases, with 7 bases spanning the gap. CDR3 in amino acids: CAWTFLTGELFF. The CDR3 coding sequence is TGTGCCTGGACGTTCCTCACCGGGGAGCTGTTTTTT.

V gene TRBV30 combines with J gene TRBJ1-1; tentative D call: TRBD1 (5 bases). This CDR3 contains 15 residues. Germline V CDR1 and CDR2: GTSNPN, SVGIG (reference sequence). The V and J ends lost 0 bases and 4 bases respectively, with 15 bases between them. The CDR3 spells CAWSVQVRVATEAFF. The CDR3 DNA is TGTGCCTGGAGTGTACAGGTCAGGGTCGCCACTGAAGCTTTCTTT. Supplemented by reference TRBV30 and TRBJ1-1, the full variable domain reads SQTIHQWPATLVQPVGSPLSLECTVEGTSNPNLYWYRQAAGRGLQLLFYSVGIGQISSEVPQNLSASRPQDRQFILSSKKLLLSDSGFYLCAWSVQVRVATEAFFGQGTRLTVV.

The chain employs TRBV5-1 and TRBJ1-2; D may be TRBD1 (5 bases). The CDR3 is made up of 15 amino acids. Trimming left V 3 bases short and J 3 bases short, with 15 bases between. Looked up from germline, CDR1 is SGHRS and CDR2 is YFSETQ. The CDR3 DNA reads TGCGCCAGCAGCTCCCGTCCGGCACAGGACTATGGCTACACCTTC. Its translation: CASSSRPAQDYGYTF.

This chain links TRBV7-2 with TRBJ2-5; the match to TRBD1 covers 8 bases. The V segment lost 6 bases and the J segment 5 bases; nucleotides outside the gene matches: 11. This CDR3 has 15 amino acids. From germline, CDR1 is SGHTA and CDR2 FQGNSA. The CDR3 loop reads CASSWAAGGTETQYF. The CDR3 nucleotides read TGTGCCAGCAGTTGGGCGGCAGGGGGCACGGAGACCCAGTACTTC.

The J gene is TRBJ1-5, the V gene TRBV30, with D maybe TRBD1 (6 bases). The CDR3 is 15 residues long. Germline CDR1 and CDR2: GTSNPN and SVGIG (reference sequence). V was cut by 0 bases and J by 0 bases, with 9 bases left in between. The CDR3: CAWSVGAYSNQPQHF. The CDR3 bases are TGTGCCTGGAGTGTGGGGGCGTATAGCAATCAGCCCCAGCATTTT.

The genes are TRBV9 and TRBJ2-1; TRBD1 aligns across 8 bases. CDR3 size: 15 residues. V dropped 1 base and J dropped 9; count of bases not matched to a gene: 9. Germline CDR1 reads SGDLS; CDR2 reads YYNGEE. The CDR3: CASSVHGTGDFEQFF. The CDR3 nucleotides are TGTGCCAGCAGCGTACACGGGACAGGTGACTTTGAGCAGTTCTTC.

V usage is TRBV5-8 and J usage is TRBJ1-1; no definite D call. Germline V gene lookup returns CDR1 SGHTS and CDR2 YDEGEE. CDR3 length: 13 amino acids. Trimming pared 3 bases from V and 5 bases from J, leaving 11 bases between. The CDR3 coding sequence is TGTGCCAGCAGCTACCCTATTAAGACTGAAGCTTTCTTT. Translation: CASSYPIKTEAFF. Based on the CDR3 plus reference TRBV5-8 and TRBJ1-1, the full variable domain is EAGVTQSPTHLIKTRGQQATLRCSPISGHTSVYWYQQALGLGLQFLLWYDEGEERNRGNFPPRFSGRQFPNYSSELNVNALELEDSALYLCASSYPIKTEAFFGQGTRLTVV.

CDR3 bases: TGTGCCAGCTCACTTCGACACGACTACGAGCAGTACTTC. Translated, it gives CASSLRHDYEQYF. The chain uses TRBV18 and TRBJ2-7; D is unclear. The CDR3 is made up of 13 amino acids. The germline gives CDR1 KGHSH, CDR2 LQKENI. Between the trimmed V and J ends, which lost 4 bases and 3 bases, there was a span of 10 bases.

The gene calls are TRBV5-4 and TRBJ2-5; maybe TRBD1 (6 bases). This CDR3 contains 14 residues. Germline CDR1 is SGHNT and CDR2 is YYREEE (reference sequence). Trimming took 0 bases from V and 7 from J, leaving 13 bases between them. The CDR3 spells CASSLAGVVATQYF. The DNA for the CDR3 is TGTGCCAGCAGCTTGGCAGGGGTGGTGGCGACCCAGTACTTC. The full variable domain, in which reference TRBV5-4 and TRBJ2-5 provide the parts outside the CDR3, is ETGVTQSPTHLIKTRGQQVTLRCSSQSGHNTVSWYQQALGQGPQFIFQYYREEENGRGNFPPRFSGLQFPNYSSELNVNALELDDSALYLCASSLAGVVATQYFGPGTRLLVL.

This clone was found a few times. Other DNA sequences of this sample code for an identical CDR3. The CDR3 region is CASSLRGEQYF. Written as DNA, the CDR3 is TGTGCCAGCAGCTTAAGGGGGGAGCAGTACTTC. This chain connects TRBV5-6 to TRBJ2-7; maybe TRBD1 (6 bases). Germline CDR1 is SGHDT and CDR2 is YYEEEE. The CDR3 sequence is 11 residues long. V was cut by 2 bases and J by 7 bases, with 7 bases left in between.

Only one count was recorded for this clone. V gene TRBV30 combines with J gene TRBJ1-4, with TRBD1 matching over 7 bases. This CDR3 comprises 14 residues. J lost 7 bases, V lost 0 bases, and 5 bases had no gene match. Germline V gives CDR1 GTSNPN, CDR2 SVGIG (reference sequence). Here the CDR3 reads CAWSVRDRSEKLFF. The CDR3 region has the DNA TGTGCCTGGAGTGTACGGGACAGATCTGAAAAACTGTTTTTT.

The chain has TRBV5-1 and TRBJ1-2; D is possibly TRBD1 (5 bases). Trimming cost V 1 base and J 3 bases, with 7 bases left between them. The CDR3 loop spans 13 amino acids. Germline V gene data show CDR1 as SGHRS and CDR2 as YFSETQ. CDR3 protein: CASSLRGDYGYTF. The CDR3 region has the DNA TGCGCCAGCAGCTTGCGGGGGGACTATGGCTACACCTTC.

The gene calls are TRBV4-1 and TRBJ2-1; 16 positions match TRBD2. Germline CDR1 and CDR2: MGHRA and YSYEKL. V was pared by 1 base and J by 9 bases, with 6 bases of the junction left unmatched. The CDR3 has 17 amino acids. The CDR3 region is CASSQVMGLAGGAEQFF. CDR3 coding DNA: TGCGCCAGCAGCCAAGTGATGGGACTAGCGGGAGGGGCTGAGCAGTTCTTC.

This clone was found a few times. The genes are TRBV5-1 and TRBJ1-6; the D is unclear. Trimming took off 0 bases at V and 10 bases at J, with 11 bases between the two ends. The CDR3 is 14 amino acids. Germline V gives CDR1 SGHRS, CDR2 YFSETQ. The CDR3 region has the DNA TGCGCCAGCAGCTTGGGTGAGATGGTATCACCCCTCCACTTT. This codes for CASSLGEMVSPLHF.

The chain has TRBV7-9 and TRBJ1-1; 7 bases match TRBD1. CDR3 length: 14 amino acids. CDR1 is SEHNR and CDR2 is FQNEAQ in the germline V gene (reference sequence). V shed 5 bases and J 5 bases; nucleotides not matched to a gene: 8. CDR3 residues: CASSPRQGNTEAFF. CDR3 nucleotide sequence: TGTGCCAGCAGCCCCCGACAGGGAAATACTGAAGCTTTCTTT.

The chain recombines TRBV5-4 with TRBJ1-1; the D gene is possibly TRBD1 (5 bases). The CDR3 consists of 14 residues. The ends were cut back, 5 bases at V and 1 base at J, with 12 bases in the middle. Germline values: CDR1 SGHNT, CDR2 YYREEE (reference sequence). The CDR3 sequence is CASRPRQGNTEAFF. For the CDR3, the DNA is TGTGCCAGCAGACCGCGGCAGGGGAACACTGAAGCTTTCTTT.

This chain joins TRBV5-4 and TRBJ2-1; D uncertain. Germline V gene sequence: CDR1 SGHNT, CDR2 YYREEE (reference sequence). The ends were cut back, 0 bases at V and 2 bases at J, with 6 bases in the middle. The CDR3 is 14 residues long. The chain's CDR3 is CASSLDSAYNEQFF. The CDR3 DNA sequence: TGTGCCAGCAGCTTGGACTCGGCCTACAATGAGCAGTTCTTC.

The gene calls are TRBV18 and TRBJ2-5; a weak D match, TRBD2 (6 bases). The DNA matches TRBJ2-7 better at its end, which makes the J call doubtful. Germline CDR1 is KGHSH and CDR2 is LQKENI. The CDR3 contains 16 residues. The CDR3 is CASSLTAGQSSYEQYF. CDR3 nucleotides: TGTGCCAGCTCACTCACAGCGGGCCAGAGCTCCTACGAGCAGTACTTC.

This chain connects TRBV6-5 to TRBJ2-5; D gene uncertain. Per the germline V gene, CDR1 is MNHEY and CDR2 is SVGAGI. CDR3 length equals 13 residues. V was cut by 0 bases and J by 3 bases, with 5 bases left in between. The chain's CDR3 is CASSYSGEETQYF. The CDR3 DNA reads TGTGCCAGCAGTTACTCCGGTGAAGAGACCCAGTACTTC.

This clone was seen only a few times. The V gene is TRBV5-5, the J gene TRBJ2-7; 10 bases are a match to TRBD1. The CDR3 is made up of 14 amino acids. Germline assignment: CDR1 SGHKS and CDR2 YYEKEE (reference sequence). The trim removed 3 bases at V and 4 bases at J, leaving 4 bases unmatched. CDR3 DNA sequence: TGTGCCAGCAGCTCAGACAGGGGGCGATACGAGCAGTACTTC. Protein: CASSSDRGRYEQYF.

V gene TRBV20-1 combines with J gene TRBJ2-7; D is ambiguous. Germline assignment: CDR1 DFQATT and CDR2 SNEGSKA (reference sequence). The length of the CDR3 is 11 residues. Between the trimmed V and J ends, which lost 6 bases and 4 bases, there was a span of 10 bases. The CDR3 region is CSAPTGYEQYF. In DNA, the CDR3 is TGCAGTGCCCCGACTGGGTACGAGCAGTACTTC.

CDR3 loop: CASSYGGSLSGELFF. CDR3 in DNA: TGTGCCAGCAGTTATGGGGGCAGTTTAAGCGGGGAGCTGTTTTTT. V is TRBV28 and J is TRBJ2-2; perhaps TRBD1 as D (6 bases). CDR3 length equals 15 residues. The germline V and J ends were trimmed by 4 bases and 7 bases, with 16 bases remaining between them. CDR1 MDHEN and CDR2 SYDVKM come from the germline V gene.

This clone has a single count. The genes are TRBV6-5 and TRBJ2-7; 8 nucleotides agree with TRBD2. Germline lookup yields CDR1 MNHEY and CDR2 SVGAGI. The CDR3 loop spans 13 amino acids. After removal of 5 bases from V and 7 bases from J, the junction contained 7 bases not matched to a gene. As DNA, the CDR3 is TGTGCCAGCAGTCCCGGGGGGGCGCGAGAGCAGTACTTC. It is translated as CASSPGGAREQYF.

This chain connects TRBV6-1 to TRBJ2-1; tentatively, D is TRBD2 (6 bases). The V gene's germline CDR1 is MNHNS and CDR2 SASEGT. The CDR3 runs to 15 residues. Between the trimmed V and J ends, which lost 5 bases and 3 bases, there was a span of 14 bases. DNA for the CDR3: TGTGCCAGCAGTAGGATTAGCGGCGACTACAATGAGCAGTTCTTC. Its translation is CASSRISGDYNEQFF.

The V call is TRBV30, the J call TRBJ2-1; D is perhaps TRBD2 (5 bases). Germline V gene sequence: CDR1 GTSNPN, CDR2 SVGIG (reference sequence). The V end was cut by 2 bases, the J end by 5 bases, with 19 bases between. The CDR3 runs 16 residues. The DNA of the CDR3 is TGTGCCTGGAGTACCTGGGAGACTGAACTGGACAATGAGCAGTTCTTC. Its protein is CAWSTWETELDNEQFF.

This chain connects TRBV6-6 to TRBJ2-1, with TRBD2 identical over 10 bases. This CDR3 is built from 15 residues. The V segment lost 2 bases and the J segment 10 bases; nucleotides outside the gene matches: 8. Germline V gene lookup returns CDR1 MNHNY and CDR2 SVGAGI (reference sequence). Here the CDR3 DNA reads TGTGCCAGCAGTTACGGGCCTAGCGGGAGACGCGAGCAGTTCTTC. Residues: CASSYGPSGRREQFF.